Below, 3 T cell receptor beta chains from the same sample are listed, as sequenced in a study of blood T cells in healthy people across ages. Combining a sample-barcoded 5' primer with a J-beta primer mix, a second PCR ran for roughly 6 to 11 cycles. TCRdb recomputed calls from the 5' RACE reads with MiXCR, one row per CDR3 protein. The sample lists hundreds of thousands of distinct CDR3 sequences; 25% to 30% were seen once. The sequenced sample was blood. The source is an elderly woman in good health.

This clonotype was observed a few times. A much larger clone differs from this one at a single base, so this may be a read error. This chain uses TRBV7-2 with TRBJ1-4; 8 bases are a match to TRBD1. From germline, CDR1 is SGHTA and CDR2 FQGNSA. CDR3 length equals 17 residues. The CDR3 sequence: CASSPTLTGVKMEKRFF. CDR3 sequence (DNA): TGTGCCAGCAGCCCCACGCTGACAGGGGTGAAGATGGAAAAACGGTTTTTT.

The table lists this clonotype with a few counts. This sequence joins TRBV5-1 and TRBJ2-1, with 10 bases identical to TRBD1. Unmatched junction bases numbered 7, after V lost 1 base and J lost 12 bases. CDR1 and CDR2 (germline): SGHRS, YFSETQ. The CDR3 is 14 residues long. CDR3 sequence (DNA): TGCGCCAGCAGCTTGCGGACAGGGGGGGATGGGCAGTTCTTC. This sequence encodes CASSLRTGGDGQFF.

This clonotype was seen many times. V and J are TRBV20-1 and TRBJ2-1; 14 bases agree with TRBD2. The CDR3 totals 13 residues. Trimming cost V 6 bases and J 6 bases; bases outside gene matches: 1. Per the germline V gene, CDR1 is DFQATT and CDR2 is SNEGSKA (reference sequence). The CDR3 DNA follows: TGCAGTGCGGGACTAGCGGGGGCCAATGAGCAGTTCTTC. Its translation: CSAGLAGANEQFF.